What follows describes a single TCR beta chain. This table comes from immunoSEQ multiplex PCR, and its TCRdb copy is limited to in-frame clones, with some not included. The sample includes tens of thousands of clones, around 92% seen only once; the top ten take over 5%. The data were obtained in a study of T cell changes during pregnancy in multiple sclerosis. This CDR3 is 16 amino acids long. Germline-derived CDR1 and CDR2 are SGHVS and FQNEAQ. V shed 4 bases and J 4 bases; nucleotides not matched to a gene: 10. The chain carries TRBV7-8 and TRBJ1-3, with 7 nucleotides matching TRBD1. The specimen comprised CD8+ T cells from peripheral blood mononuclear cells, sampled in the second trimester of pregnancy. The clonotype was recovered from a female donor with multiple sclerosis, enrolled in a pregnancy study. The chain's CDR3 is CASSSNPGGNGNTIYF. CDR3 sequence (DNA): TGTGCCAGCAGCTCCAACCCAGGGGGAAACGGAAACACCATATATTTT.